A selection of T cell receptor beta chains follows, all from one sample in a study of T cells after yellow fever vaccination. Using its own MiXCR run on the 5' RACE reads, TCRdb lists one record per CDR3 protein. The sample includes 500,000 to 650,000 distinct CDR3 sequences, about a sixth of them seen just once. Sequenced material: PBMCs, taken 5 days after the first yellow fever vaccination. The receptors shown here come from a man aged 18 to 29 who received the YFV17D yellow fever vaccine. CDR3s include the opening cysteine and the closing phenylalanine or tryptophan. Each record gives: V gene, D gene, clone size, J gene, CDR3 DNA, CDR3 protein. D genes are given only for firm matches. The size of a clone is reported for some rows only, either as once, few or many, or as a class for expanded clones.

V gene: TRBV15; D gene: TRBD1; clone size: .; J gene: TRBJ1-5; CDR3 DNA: TGTGCCACCAGCAGAGATTTGGCAGGGGGCTTTCAGCCCCAGCATTTT; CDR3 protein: CATSRDLAGGFQPQHF
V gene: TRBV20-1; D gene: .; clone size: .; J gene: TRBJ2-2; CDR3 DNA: TGCAGTGCTAGTCCCCCGGGTATCAACACCGGGGAGCTGTTTTTT; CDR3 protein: CSASPPGINTGELFF
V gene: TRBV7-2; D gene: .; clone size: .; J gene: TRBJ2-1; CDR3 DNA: TGTGCCAGCAGCTTTTCGGGACAAGACGACAATGAGCAGTTCTTC; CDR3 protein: CASSFSGQDDNEQFF
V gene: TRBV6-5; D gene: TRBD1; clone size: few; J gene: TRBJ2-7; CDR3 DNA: TGTGCCAGCAGAGGACAGGGGTCGGAGCAGTACTTC; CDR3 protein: CASRGQGSEQYF
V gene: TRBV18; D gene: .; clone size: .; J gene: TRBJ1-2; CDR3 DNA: TGTGCCAGCTCACCGGAACTTTGGGGCTACACCTTC; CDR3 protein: CASSPELWGYTF
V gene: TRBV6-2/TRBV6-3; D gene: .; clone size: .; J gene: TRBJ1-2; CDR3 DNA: TGTGCCAGCAGTTTGGCCTCCAGACTCGGGATCTATGGCTACACCTTC; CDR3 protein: CASSLASRLGIYGYTF
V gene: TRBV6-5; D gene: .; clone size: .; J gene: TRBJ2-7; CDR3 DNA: TGTGCCAGCAGTTACTCGATCGGTTACGAGCAGTACTTC; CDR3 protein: CASSYSIGYEQYF
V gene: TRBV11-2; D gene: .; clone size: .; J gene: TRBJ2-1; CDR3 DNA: TGTGCCAGCAGCCTTCTCACTAGCCCTAAAGGGTTCTTC; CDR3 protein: CASSLLTSPKGFF
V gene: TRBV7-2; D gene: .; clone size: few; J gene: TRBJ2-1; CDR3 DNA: TGTGCCAGCAGCCGACCGAGGGGGGCCATAAATGAGCAGTTCTTC; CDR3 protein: CASSRPRGAINEQFF
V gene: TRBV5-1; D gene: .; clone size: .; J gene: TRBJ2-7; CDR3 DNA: TGCGCCAGCAGTACTCTTAGGACGGATTACTACGAGCAGTACTTC; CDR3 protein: CASSTLRTDYYEQYF
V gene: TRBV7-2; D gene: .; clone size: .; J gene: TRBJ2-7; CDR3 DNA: TGTGCCAGCAGAAGGACCCTATCGGACGAGCAGTACTTC; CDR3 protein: CASRRTLSDEQYF
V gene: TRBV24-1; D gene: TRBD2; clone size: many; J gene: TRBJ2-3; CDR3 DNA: TGTGCCACCAGTGATTCCCCGGGACTAGCGGACACAGATACGCAGTATTTT; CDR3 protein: CATSDSPGLADTDTQYF
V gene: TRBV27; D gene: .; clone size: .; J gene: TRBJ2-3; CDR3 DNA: TGTGCCAGCAGTCTGGGGCTGGGGCTTTCGCAGTATTTT; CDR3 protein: CASSLGLGLSQYF
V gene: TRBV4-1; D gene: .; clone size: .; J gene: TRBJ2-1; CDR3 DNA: TGCGCCAGCAGCCAAGGGGGCCTGGGGGACCAGTTTGAGCAGTTCTTC; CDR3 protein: CASSQGGLGDQFEQFF
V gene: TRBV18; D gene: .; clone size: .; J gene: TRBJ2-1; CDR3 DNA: TGTGCCAGCTCTCCACCGGGACACAGTGAGCAGTTCTTC; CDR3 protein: CASSPPGHSEQFF
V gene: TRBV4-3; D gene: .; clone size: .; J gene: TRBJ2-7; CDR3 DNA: TGCGCCAGCAGCATGGGAGGAACCCACGAGCAGTACTTC; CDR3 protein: CASSMGGTHEQYF
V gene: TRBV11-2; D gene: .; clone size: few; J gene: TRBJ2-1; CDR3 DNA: TGTGCCAGCAGCTTATGGGTCTTGGGTGGGGGGAGAACCTACAATGAGCAGTTCTTC; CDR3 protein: CASSLWVLGGGRTYNEQFF
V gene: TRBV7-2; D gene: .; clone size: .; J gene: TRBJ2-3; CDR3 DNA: TGTGCCAGCAGCACCGGACGTTCGCACCTCACAGATACGCAGTATTTT; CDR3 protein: CASSTGRSHLTDTQYF
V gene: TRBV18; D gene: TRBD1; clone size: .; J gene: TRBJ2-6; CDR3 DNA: TGTGCCAGCTCACCACCGCGACAGGGATCTGGGGCCAACGTCCTGACTTTC; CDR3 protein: CASSPPRQGSGANVLTF
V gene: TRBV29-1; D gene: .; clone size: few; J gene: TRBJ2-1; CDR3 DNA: TGCAGCGTGACGCAGGGGCAGGAGTTCTTC; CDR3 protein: CSVTQGQEFF
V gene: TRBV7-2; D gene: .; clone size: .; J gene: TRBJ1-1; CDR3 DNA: TGTGCCAGCAGCCCTGGACAATTCACTGAAGCTTTCTTT; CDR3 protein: CASSPGQFTEAFF
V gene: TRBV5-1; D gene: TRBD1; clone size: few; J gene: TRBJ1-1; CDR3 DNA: TGCGCCAGCAGCTTGGCCTTCGAGGGGGCGGGAGCTGAAGCTTTCTTT; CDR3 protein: CASSLAFEGAGAEAFF
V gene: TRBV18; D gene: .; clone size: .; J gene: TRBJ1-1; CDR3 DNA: TGTGCCAGCTCACCACGGGTTGGGGGCAGTGAAGCTTTCTTT; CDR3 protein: CASSPRVGGSEAFF
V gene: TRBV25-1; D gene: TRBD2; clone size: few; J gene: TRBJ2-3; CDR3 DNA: TGTGCCAGCAGTGAGCGGGGGGGCCGGGCAGATACGCAGTATTTT; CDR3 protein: CASSERGGRADTQYF
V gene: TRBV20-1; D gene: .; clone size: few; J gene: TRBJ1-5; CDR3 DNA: TGCAGTGCTAGTTCCGGGAACGACAATCAGCCCCAGCATTTT; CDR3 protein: CSASSGNDNQPQHF
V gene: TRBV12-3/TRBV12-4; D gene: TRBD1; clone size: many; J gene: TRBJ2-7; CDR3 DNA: TGTGCCAGCAGTTTCGGGACAGGGGCCTACGAGCAGTACTTC; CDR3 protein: CASSFGTGAYEQYF
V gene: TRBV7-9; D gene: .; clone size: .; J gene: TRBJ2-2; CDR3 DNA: TGTGCCAGCATGGGTCTGGCCACCGGGGAGCTGTTTTTT; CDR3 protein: CASMGLATGELFF
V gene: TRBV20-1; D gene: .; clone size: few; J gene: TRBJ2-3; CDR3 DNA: TGCAGTGCTAGGGAGGGAAGCACAGATACGCAGTATTTT; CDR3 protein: CSAREGSTDTQYF
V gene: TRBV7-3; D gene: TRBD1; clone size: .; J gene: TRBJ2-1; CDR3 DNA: TGTGCCAGCAGAAGCGACAGGGGGGAATACAATGAGCAGTTCTTC; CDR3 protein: CASRSDRGEYNEQFF
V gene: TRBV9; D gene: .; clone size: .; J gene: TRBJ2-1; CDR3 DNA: TGTGCCAGCAGCACCCTCCCAAGCTCCTACAATGAGCAGTTCTTC; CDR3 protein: CASSTLPSSYNEQFF
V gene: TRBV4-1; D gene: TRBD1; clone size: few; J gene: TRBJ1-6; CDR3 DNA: TGCGCCAGCAGCCAACGTGGTCCGGACAGGGGACCTAATTCACCCCTCCACTTT; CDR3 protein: CASSQRGPDRGPNSPLHF
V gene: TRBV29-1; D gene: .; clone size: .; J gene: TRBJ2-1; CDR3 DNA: TGCAGCGCCTGGGGTAGCCTGGGGGACCCACCCTACAATGAGCAGTTCTTC; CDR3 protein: CSAWGSLGDPPYNEQFF
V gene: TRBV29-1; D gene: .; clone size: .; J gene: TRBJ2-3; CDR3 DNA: TGCAGCGTTGATTCAGCAACAGATACGCAGTATTTT; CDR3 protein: CSVDSATDTQYF
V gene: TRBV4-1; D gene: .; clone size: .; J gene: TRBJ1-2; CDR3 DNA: TGCGCCAGCAGCCAGGCTCTCAGGGAGGGGAGGCGATACACCTTC; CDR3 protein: CASSQALREGRRYTF
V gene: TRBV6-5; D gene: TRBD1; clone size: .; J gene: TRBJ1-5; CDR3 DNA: TGTGCCAGCAGTTACTCGACAGGGGGCGGGCAGCCCCAGCATTTT; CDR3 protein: CASSYSTGGGQPQHF
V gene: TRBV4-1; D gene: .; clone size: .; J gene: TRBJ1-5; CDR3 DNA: TGCGCCAGCAGCCCCGGGAGAAATAGCAATCAGCCCCAGCATTTT; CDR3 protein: CASSPGRNSNQPQHF
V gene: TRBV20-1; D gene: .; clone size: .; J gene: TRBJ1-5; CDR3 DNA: TGCAGTGCAAGCGACCTAGAATGGCAGCCCCAGCATTTT; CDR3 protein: CSASDLEWQPQHF
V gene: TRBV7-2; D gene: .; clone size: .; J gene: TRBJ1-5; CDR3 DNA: TGTGCCAGCAGCCGGACGGTTGACAATCAGCCCCAGCATTTT; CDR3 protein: CASSRTVDNQPQHF
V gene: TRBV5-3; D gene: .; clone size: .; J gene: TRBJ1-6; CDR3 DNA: TGTGCCGATGAGGCGATCCTCTCCTATAATTCACCCCTCCACTTT; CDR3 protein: CADEAILSYNSPLHF
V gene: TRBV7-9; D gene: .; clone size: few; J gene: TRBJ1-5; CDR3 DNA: TGTGCCAGCAGCTTGAGTCTAAGCAATCAGCCCCAGCATTTT; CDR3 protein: CASSLSLSNQPQHF
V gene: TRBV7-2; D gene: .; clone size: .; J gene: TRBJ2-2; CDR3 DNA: TGTGCCAGCAGCTTAATTAGGGGCAGCGGGGAGCTGTTTTTT; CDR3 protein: CASSLIRGSGELFF
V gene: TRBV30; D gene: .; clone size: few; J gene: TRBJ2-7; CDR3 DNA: TGTGCCTCCAGCCCGGGGTGGTTCTACGAGCAGTACTTC; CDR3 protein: CASSPGWFYEQYF